Each of the 13 T cell receptor beta chains below was sequenced from the same sample in a study of blood T cell repertoires in COVID-19. Measured with immunoSEQ multiplex PCR; TCRdb has only the in-frame clones, and not every one. The sample consists of approximately 97,000 clones, approximately 86% of them appearing once. The sample comprised peripheral blood. The source is a middle-aged man with active or convalescent COVID-19.

This rearrangement joins TRBV24-1 to TRBJ2-1, with 10 nucleotides matching TRBD2. Germline V gene data show CDR1 as KGHDR and CDR2 as SFDVKD. The junction had 1 base not matched to a gene; V was cut back by 3 bases and J by 0 bases. CDR3 length: 16 amino acids. The CDR3 DNA reads as TGTGCCACCAGTGATCCTAGCGGGAGCTCCTACAATGAGCAGTTCTTC. Translation: CATSDPSGSSYNEQFF.

V usage is TRBV4-1 and J usage is TRBJ2-1; 8 nucleotides align to TRBD2. Germline-derived CDR1 and CDR2 are MGHRA and YSYEKL. This CDR3 is built from 17 residues. Germline trimming cut 0 bases from V and 1 base from J; bases unmatched to any gene: 5. The CDR3 reads CASSQDTGGVSYNEQFF. CDR3 in DNA: TGCGCCAGCAGCCAAGATACCGGGGGGGTTTCCTACAATGAGCAGTTCTTC.

The J gene is TRBJ2-3, the V gene TRBV7-6, with TRBD2 matching 7 bases. V lost 5 bases, J lost 2 bases, and 7 bases stayed unmatched. CDR1 is SGHVS and CDR2 is FNYEAQ in the germline V gene. This CDR3 spans 15 amino acids. The chain's CDR3 is CASSVLSGYTDTQYF. The DNA for the CDR3 is TGTGCCAGCAGCGTACTTAGCGGGTACACAGATACGCAGTATTTT.

The rearrangement uses TRBV9 and TRBJ2-2; no definite D call. CDR3 length equals 19 residues. V lost 4 bases to trimming and J lost 2 bases, with 24 bases between them. From germline, CDR1 is SGDLS and CDR2 YYNGEE. CDR3 loop: CASSPTLTLQVPNTGELFF. The CDR3 DNA follows: TGTGCCAGCAGCCCGACATTAACCTTACAAGTACCTAACACCGGGGAGCTGTTTTTT.

This clone occurred a few times. The chain is built from TRBV27 and TRBJ1-6; tentative D call: TRBD1 (5 bases). Germline-derived CDR1 and CDR2 are MNHEY and SMNVEV (reference sequence). The CDR3 runs to 16 residues. The germline V and J ends were trimmed by 2 bases and 5 bases, with 13 bases remaining between them. CDR3 amino acids: CASSLEARVDNSPLHF. In DNA form, the CDR3 reads TGTGCCAGCAGTTTAGAAGCCAGGGTAGATAATTCACCCCTCCACTTT.

The CDR3 loop reads CTSSQGIHSPLLQFF. The CDR3 DNA sequence: TGCACCAGCAGCCAAGGTATCCATAGCCCCCTACTTCAGTTCTTC. This sequence joins TRBV1 and TRBJ2-1; the D segment call TRBD2 is taken from the table without a DNA check. TRBV1 is deemed a pseudogene. The CDR3 has 15 residues.

The genes are TRBV19 and TRBJ2-7; TRBD1 matches at 7 bases. Trimming removed 5 bases from V and 6 bases from J; junction bases left unmatched: 7. CDR1 is LNHDA, CDR2 SQIVND, per germline (reference sequence). The CDR3 has 13 amino acids. This chain's CDR3 is CASSPQTGLEQYF. The DNA of the CDR3 is TGTGCCAGTAGTCCGCAGACAGGGCTCGAGCAGTACTTC. The full variable domain, in which reference TRBV19 and TRBJ2-7 provide the parts outside the CDR3, is DGGITQSPKYLFRKEGQNVTLSCEQNLNHDAMYWYRQDPGQGLRLIYYSQIVNDFQKGDIAEGYSVSREKKESFPLTVTSAQKNPTAFYLCASSPQTGLEQYFGPGTRLTVT.

The gene calls are TRBV15 and TRBJ1-2, with 8 bases matching TRBD1. The CDR3 runs to 16 residues. The junction had 13 bases not matched to a gene; V was cut back by 4 bases and J by 6 bases. Germline V lookup: CDR1 LNHNV, CDR2 YYDKDF (reference sequence). The CDR3 sequence is CATSNPGTGRSDGYTF. The CDR3 bases are TGTGCCACCAGCAACCCCGGGACAGGAAGGTCCGATGGCTACACCTTC.

The chain carries TRBV9 and TRBJ2-7; tentatively, D is TRBD2 (5 bases). The ends were cut back, 2 bases at V and 0 bases at J, with 9 bases in the middle. CDR3 length: 14 residues. Germline CDR1 SGDLS, CDR2 YYNGEE. CDR3 residues: CASSVRADSYEQYF. The DNA of the CDR3 is TGTGCCAGCAGCGTGAGGGCCGACTCCTACGAGCAGTACTTC.

This clone was detected once. As DNA, the CDR3 is TGTGCCAGTAGTTCCCGGGACAGGGGGCGAACTGAAGCTTTCTTT. Residues: CASSSRDRGRTEAFF. V is TRBV19 and J is TRBJ1-1; 12 bases map to TRBD1. V lost 5 bases and J lost 5; bases outside the gene matches: 6. This CDR3 is built from 15 residues. In germline, CDR1 is LNHDA, CDR2 SQIVND (reference sequence).

This chain links TRBV5-6 with TRBJ2-3; 7 positions match TRBD2. Germline lookup yields CDR1 SGHDT and CDR2 YYEEEE. The trim removed 4 bases at V and 6 bases at J, leaving 5 bases unmatched. The CDR3 extends over 13 amino acids. The CDR3: CASSPAGSDTQYF. CDR3 coding DNA: TGTGCCAGCAGCCCAGCGGGGTCCGATACGCAGTATTTT.

This chain uses TRBV30 with TRBJ1-4; 8 bases align to TRBD1. Germline CDR1 reads GTSNPN; CDR2 reads SVGIG (reference sequence). The V segment lost 3 bases and the J segment 17 bases; nucleotides outside the gene matches: 8. This CDR3 has 11 amino acids. CDR3 DNA sequence: TGTGCCTGGAGCGATAGAGACAGGGGATTTTTT. Translation: CAWSDRDRGFF. Combining the CDR3 with reference TRBV30 and TRBJ1-4 gives the whole variable domain SQTIHQWPATLVQPVGSPLSLECTVEGTSNPNLYWYRQAAGRGLQLLFYSVGIGQISSEVPQNLSASRPQDRQFILSSKKLLLSDSGFYLCAWSDRDRGFFGSGTQLSVL.

This rearrangement joins TRBV21-1 to TRBJ2-7; TRBD2 was called by the table and not checked on the DNA. TRBV21-1 is reported as a pseudogene. This CDR3 region has 14 residues. DNA for the CDR3: TGTGCCAGCAGCAAGGTGAGCGGGGGGGCCGAGCAGTACGTC. Its protein is CASSKVSGGAEQYV.